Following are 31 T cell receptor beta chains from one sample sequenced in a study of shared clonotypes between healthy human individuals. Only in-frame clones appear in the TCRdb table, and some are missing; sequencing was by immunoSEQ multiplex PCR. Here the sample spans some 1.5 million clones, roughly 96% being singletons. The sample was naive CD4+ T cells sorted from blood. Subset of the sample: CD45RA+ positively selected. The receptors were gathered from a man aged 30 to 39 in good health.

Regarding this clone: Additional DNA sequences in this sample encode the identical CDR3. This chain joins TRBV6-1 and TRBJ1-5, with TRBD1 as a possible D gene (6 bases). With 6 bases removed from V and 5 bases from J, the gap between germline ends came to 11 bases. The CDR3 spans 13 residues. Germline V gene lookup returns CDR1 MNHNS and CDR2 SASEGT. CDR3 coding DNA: TGTGCCAGCAGGACGACAGGAGATCAGCCCCAGCATTTT. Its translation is CASRTTGDQPQHF.

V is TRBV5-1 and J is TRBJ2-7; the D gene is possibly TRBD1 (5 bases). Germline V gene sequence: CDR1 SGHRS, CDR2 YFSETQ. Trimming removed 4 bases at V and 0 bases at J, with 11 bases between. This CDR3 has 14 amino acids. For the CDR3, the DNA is TGCGCCAGCAGCAGAATGACAGACTCCTACGAGCAGTACTTC. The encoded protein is CASSRMTDSYEQYF.

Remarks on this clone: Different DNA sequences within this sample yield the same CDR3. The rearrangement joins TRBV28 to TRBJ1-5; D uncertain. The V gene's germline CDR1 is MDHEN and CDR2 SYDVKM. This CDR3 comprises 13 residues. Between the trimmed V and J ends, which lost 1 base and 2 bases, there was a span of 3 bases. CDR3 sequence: CASSLLGNQPQHF. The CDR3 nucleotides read TGTGCCAGCAGTTTATTGGGCAATCAGCCCCAGCATTTT.

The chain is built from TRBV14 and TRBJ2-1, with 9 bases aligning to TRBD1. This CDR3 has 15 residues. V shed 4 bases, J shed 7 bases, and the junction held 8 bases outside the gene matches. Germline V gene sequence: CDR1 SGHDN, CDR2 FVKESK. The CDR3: CASSLPGQGLNEQFF. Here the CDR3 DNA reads TGTGCCAGCAGCCTCCCGGGACAGGGACTAAATGAGCAGTTCTTC.

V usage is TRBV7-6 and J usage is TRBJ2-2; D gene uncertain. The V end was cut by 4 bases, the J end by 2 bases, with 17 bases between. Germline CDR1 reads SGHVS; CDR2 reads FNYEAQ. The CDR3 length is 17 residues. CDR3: CASSSSIPHLNTGELFF. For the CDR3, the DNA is TGTGCCAGCAGCTCATCAATCCCGCATTTAAACACCGGGGAGCTGTTTTTT. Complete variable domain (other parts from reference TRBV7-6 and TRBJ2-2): GAGVSQSPRYKVTKRGQDVALRCDPISGHVSLYWYRQALGQGPEFLTYFNYEAQQDKSGLPNDRFSAERPEGSISTLTIQRTEQRDSAMYRCASSSSIPHLNTGELFFGEGSRLTVL.

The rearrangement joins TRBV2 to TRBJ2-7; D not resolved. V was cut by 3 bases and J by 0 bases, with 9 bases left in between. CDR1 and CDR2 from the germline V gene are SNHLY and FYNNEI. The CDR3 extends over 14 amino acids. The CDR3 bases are TGTGCCAGCAGTGAGAACGGCCGCTCCTACGAGCAGTACTTC. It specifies CASSENGRSYEQYF.

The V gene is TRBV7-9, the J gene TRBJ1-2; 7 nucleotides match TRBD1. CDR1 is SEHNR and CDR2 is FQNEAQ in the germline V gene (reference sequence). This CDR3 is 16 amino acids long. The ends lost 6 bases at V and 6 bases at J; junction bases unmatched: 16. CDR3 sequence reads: CASRTSRDRIHDGYTF. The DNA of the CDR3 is TGTGCCAGCAGAACAAGCCGGGACAGAATCCATGATGGCTACACCTTC.

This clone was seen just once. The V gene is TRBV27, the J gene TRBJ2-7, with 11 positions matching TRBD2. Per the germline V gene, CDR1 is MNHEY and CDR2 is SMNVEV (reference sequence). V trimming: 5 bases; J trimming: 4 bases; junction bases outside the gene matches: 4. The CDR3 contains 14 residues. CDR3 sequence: CASSPGLAEYEQYF. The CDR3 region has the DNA TGTGCCAGCAGTCCGGGACTAGCGGAGTACGAGCAGTACTTC.

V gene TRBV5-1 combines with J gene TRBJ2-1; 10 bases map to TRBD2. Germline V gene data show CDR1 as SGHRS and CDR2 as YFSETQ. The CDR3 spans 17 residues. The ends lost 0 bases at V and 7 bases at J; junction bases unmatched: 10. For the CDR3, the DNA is TGCGCCAGCAGCTTGGGGCCTCTAGCGGGAGAGTCGAATGAGCAGTTCTTC. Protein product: CASSLGPLAGESNEQFF.

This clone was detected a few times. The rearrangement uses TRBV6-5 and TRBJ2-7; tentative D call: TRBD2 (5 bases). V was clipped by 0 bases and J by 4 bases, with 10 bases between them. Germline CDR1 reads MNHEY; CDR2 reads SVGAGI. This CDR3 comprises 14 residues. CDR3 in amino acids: CASSYSTLAYEQYF. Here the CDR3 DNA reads TGTGCCAGCAGTTACTCGACCCTAGCATACGAGCAGTACTTC.

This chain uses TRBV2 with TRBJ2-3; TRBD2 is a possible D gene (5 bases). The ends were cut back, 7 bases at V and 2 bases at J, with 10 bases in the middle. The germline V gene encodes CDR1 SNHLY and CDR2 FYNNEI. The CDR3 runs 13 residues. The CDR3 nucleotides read TGTGCCAGCAATAGAGGGTCCACAGATACGCAGTATTTT. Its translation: CASNRGSTDTQYF.

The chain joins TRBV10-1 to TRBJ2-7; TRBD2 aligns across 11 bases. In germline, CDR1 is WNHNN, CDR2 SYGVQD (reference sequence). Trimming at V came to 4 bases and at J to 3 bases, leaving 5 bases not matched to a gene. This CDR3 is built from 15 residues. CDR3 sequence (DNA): TGCGCCAGCAGTGTGGGGACTAGCGGACTCTACGAGCAGTACTTC. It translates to CASSVGTSGLYEQYF.

CDR3 sequence reads: CASSRGSQRGYTF. The CDR3 DNA sequence: TGTGCCAGCAGCCGCGGGTCGCAAAGGGGCTACACCTTC. The chain employs TRBV7-2 and TRBJ1-2; D not certain. V was pared by 5 bases and J by 8 bases, with 15 bases between. Germline CDR1 SGHTA, CDR2 FQGNSA. The CDR3 runs 13 residues.

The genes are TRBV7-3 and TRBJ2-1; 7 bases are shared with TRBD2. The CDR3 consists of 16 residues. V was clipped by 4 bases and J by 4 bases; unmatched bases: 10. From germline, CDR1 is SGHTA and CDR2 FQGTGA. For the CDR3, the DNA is TGTGCCAGCAGCTCCTCTGGGGGAGGGATATACAATGAGCAGTTCTTC. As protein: CASSSSGGGIYNEQFF.

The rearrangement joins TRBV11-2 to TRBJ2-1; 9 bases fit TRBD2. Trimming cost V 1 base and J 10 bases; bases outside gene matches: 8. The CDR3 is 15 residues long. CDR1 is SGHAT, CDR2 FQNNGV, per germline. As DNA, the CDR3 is TGTGCCAGCAGCTTAGTCGGGACTAGCAGAATAGAGCAGTTCTTC. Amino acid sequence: CASSLVGTSRIEQFF.

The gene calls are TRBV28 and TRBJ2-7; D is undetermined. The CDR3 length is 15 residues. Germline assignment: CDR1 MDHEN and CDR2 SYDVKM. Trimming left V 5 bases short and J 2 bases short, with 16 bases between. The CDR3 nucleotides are TGTGCCAGCAGTAGCACCGGGCAGAGAGCCTACGAGCAGTACTTC. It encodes CASSSTGQRAYEQYF.

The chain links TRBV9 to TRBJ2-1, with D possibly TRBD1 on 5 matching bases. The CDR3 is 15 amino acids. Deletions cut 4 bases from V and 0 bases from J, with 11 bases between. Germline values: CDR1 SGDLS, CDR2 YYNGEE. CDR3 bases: TGTGCCAGCAGCTTCAGACAGTACTCCTACAATGAGCAGTTCTTC. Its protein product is CASSFRQYSYNEQFF. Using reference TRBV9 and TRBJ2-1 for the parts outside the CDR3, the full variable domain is DSGVTQTPKHLITATGQRVTLRCSPRSGDLSVYWYQQSLDQGLQFLIQYYNGEERAKGNILERFSAQQFPDLHSELNLSSLELGDSALYFCASSFRQYSYNEQFFGPGTRLTVL.

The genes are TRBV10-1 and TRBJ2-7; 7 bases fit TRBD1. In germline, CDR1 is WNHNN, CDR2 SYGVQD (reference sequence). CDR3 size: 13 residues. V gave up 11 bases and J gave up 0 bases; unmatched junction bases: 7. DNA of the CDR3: TGCGCCCGCCGGGACAGCAGCTCCTACGAGCAGTACTTC. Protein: CARRDSSSYEQYF.

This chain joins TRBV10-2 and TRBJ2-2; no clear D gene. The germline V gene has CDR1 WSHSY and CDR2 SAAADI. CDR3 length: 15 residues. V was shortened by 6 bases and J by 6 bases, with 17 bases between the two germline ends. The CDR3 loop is CASRSWQVGAGELFF. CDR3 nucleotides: TGCGCCAGCAGGAGCTGGCAGGTTGGGGCCGGGGAGCTGTTTTTT.

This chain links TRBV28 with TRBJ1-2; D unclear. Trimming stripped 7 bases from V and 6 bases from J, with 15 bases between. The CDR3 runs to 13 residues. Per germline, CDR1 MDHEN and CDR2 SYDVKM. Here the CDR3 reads CASMPVQINGYTF. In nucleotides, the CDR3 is TGTGCCAGCATGCCGGTCCAAATCAATGGCTACACCTTC.

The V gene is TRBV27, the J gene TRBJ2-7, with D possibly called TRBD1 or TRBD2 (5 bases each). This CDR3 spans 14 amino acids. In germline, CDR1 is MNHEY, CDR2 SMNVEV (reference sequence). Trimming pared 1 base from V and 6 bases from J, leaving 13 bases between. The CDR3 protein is CASSLLSGSGEQYF. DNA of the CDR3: TGTGCCAGCAGTTTATTATCAGGGAGCGGCGAGCAGTACTTC.

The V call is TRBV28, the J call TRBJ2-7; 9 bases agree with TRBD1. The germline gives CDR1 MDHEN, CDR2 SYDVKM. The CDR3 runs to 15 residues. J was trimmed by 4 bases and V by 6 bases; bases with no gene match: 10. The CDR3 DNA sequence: TGTGCCAGCAGACAACCGGGACAGGGATTATACGAGCAGTACTTC. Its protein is CASRQPGQGLYEQYF.

The DNA for the CDR3 is TGTGCCAGCAGTTACGAGGGGAACAGCTATGGCTACACCTTC. It translates to CASSYEGNSYGYTF. The V and J genes are TRBV6-5 and TRBJ1-2; possibly TRBD1 for D (5 bases). Per germline, CDR1 MNHEY and CDR2 SVGAGI. Trimming pared 2 bases from V and 4 bases from J, leaving 11 bases between. The CDR3 sequence is 14 residues long.

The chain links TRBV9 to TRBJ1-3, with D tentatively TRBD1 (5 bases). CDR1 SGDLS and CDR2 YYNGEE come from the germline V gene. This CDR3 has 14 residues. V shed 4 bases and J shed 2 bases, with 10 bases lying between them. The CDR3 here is CASSHRGAGNTIYF. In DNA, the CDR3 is TGTGCCAGCAGCCATCGGGGGGCTGGAAACACCATATATTTT.

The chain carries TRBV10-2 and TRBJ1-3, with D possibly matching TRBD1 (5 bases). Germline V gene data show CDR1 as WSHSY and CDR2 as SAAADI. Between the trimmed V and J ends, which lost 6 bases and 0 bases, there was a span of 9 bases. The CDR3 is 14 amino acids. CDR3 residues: CASSGGNSGNTIYF. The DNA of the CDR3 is TGCGCCAGCAGCGGGGGAAACTCTGGAAACACCATATATTTT.

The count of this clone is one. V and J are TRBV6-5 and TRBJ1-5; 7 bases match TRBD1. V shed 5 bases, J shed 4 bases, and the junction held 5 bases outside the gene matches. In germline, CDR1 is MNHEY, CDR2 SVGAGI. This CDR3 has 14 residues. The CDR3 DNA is TGTGCCAGCAGTCTGGGGGGACAGAATCAGCCCCAGCATTTT. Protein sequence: CASSLGGQNQPQHF.

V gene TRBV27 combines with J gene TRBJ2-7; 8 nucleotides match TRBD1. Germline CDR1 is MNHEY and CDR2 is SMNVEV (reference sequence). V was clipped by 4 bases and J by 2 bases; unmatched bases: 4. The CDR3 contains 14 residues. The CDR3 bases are TGTGCCAGCAGTTCCCGGACAGGGCCCTACGAGCAGTACTTC. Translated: CASSSRTGPYEQYF.

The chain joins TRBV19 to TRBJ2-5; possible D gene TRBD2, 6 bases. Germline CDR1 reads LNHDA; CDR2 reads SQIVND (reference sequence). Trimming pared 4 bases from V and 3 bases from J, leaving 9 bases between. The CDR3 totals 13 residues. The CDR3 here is CASSSLAEETQYF. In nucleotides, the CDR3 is TGTGCCAGTAGTAGTTTAGCGGAAGAGACCCAGTACTTC. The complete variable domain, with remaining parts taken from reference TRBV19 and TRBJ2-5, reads DGGITQSPKYLFRKEGQNVTLSCEQNLNHDAMYWYRQDPGQGLRLIYYSQIVNDFQKGDIAEGYSVSREKKESFPLTVTSAQKNPTAFYLCASSSLAEETQYFGPGTRLLVL.

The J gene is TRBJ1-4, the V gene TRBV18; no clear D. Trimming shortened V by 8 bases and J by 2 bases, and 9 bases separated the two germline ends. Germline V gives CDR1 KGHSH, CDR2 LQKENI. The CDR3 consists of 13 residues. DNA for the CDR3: TGTGCCAGCGCACGATCCACTAATGAAAAACTGTTTTTT. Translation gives CASARSTNEKLFF.

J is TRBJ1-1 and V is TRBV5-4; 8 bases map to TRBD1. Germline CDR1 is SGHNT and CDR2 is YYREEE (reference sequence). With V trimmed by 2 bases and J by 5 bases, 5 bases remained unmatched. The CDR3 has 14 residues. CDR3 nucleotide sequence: TGTGCCAGCAGCTTCCAGACAGGGGAAACTGAAGCTTTCTTT. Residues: CASSFQTGETEAFF.

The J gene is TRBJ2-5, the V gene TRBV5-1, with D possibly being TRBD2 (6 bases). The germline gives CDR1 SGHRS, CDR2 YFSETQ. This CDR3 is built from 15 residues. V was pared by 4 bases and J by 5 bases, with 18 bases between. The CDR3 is CASSGGTSKWETQYF. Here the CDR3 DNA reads TGCGCCAGCAGCGGGGGGACCTCCAAGTGGGAGACCCAGTACTTC.